The clone carrying this TCR beta chain came up a few times. The antigen remains unidentified. This specimen belongs to a study of shared clonotypes between healthy human individuals. Study information: Donors, aged 18 to 49, were a couple of women and a few men. Each donor had three CD4 naive, three CD4 memory, two CD8 naive and one CD8 memory plate.

Overall study results and limits: The authors sampled blood alone, and tissue repertoires likely differ. Non-shared clonotypes showed lower generation probabilities than clonotypes common to all four donors.

TCRdb keeps only in-frame clones here, not all; method: immunoSEQ multiplex PCR. There are some 600,000 clones in the sample; approximately 96% occur only once, and less than 0.12% lies in the top ten. Terminally differentiated effector memory CD45RA+ cells were excluded by CCR7 positive selection of CD45RO-negative cells. The sample was naive CD8+ T cells sorted from blood. This sequence was found in a woman younger than 45 in good health.

CDR3 residues: CATGGGNQPQHF. CDR3 nucleotide sequence: TGTGCAACGGGAGGAGGCAATCAGCCCCAGCATTTT. The V gene is TRBV10-3, the J gene TRBJ1-5; D unclear. The germline V gene encodes CDR1 ENHRY and CDR2 SYGVKD. The CDR3 loop spans 12 amino acids.